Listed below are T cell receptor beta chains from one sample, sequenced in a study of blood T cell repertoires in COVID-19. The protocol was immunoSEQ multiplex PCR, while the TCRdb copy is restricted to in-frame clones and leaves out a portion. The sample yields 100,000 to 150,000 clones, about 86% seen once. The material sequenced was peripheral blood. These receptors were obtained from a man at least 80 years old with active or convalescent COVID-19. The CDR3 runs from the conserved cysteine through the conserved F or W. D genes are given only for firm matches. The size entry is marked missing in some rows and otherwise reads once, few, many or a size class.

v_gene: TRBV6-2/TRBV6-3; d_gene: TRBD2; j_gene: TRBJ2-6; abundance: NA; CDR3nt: TGTGCCAGCAGTTCCTTAGCGGGGCTTTCTGGGGCCAACGTCCTGACTTTC; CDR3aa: CASSSLAGLSGANVLTF
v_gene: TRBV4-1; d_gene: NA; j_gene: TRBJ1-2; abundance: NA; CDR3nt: TGCGCCAGCAGCCAAGAGGAATTCAGGAGGACTTATGGCTACACCTTC; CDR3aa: CASSQEEFRRTYGYTF
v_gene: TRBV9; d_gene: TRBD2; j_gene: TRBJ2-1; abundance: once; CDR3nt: TGTGCCAGCAGCGGTGGACTAGCGGGGGAAAAGCAGTTCTTC; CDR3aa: CASSGGLAGEKQFF
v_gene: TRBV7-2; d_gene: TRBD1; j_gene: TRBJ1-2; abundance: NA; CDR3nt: TGTGCCAGCAGCTCGGGACAGCGCTATGGCTACACCTTC; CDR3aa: CASSSGQRYGYTF
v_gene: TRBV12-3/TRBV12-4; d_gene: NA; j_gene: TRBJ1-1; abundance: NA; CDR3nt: TGTGCCAGCAGTTTACTACAGGGAACTGAAGCTTTCTTT; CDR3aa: CASSLLQGTEAFF
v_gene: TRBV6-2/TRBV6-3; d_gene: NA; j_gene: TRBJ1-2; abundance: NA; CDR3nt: TGTGCCAGCAGTTACTCCGGGAACTATGGCTACACCTTC; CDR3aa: CASSYSGNYGYTF
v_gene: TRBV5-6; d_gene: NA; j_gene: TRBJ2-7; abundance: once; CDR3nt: TGTGCCAGCAGCTTGGCCGGGATAGGAGTCTACGAGCAGTACTTC; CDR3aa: CASSLAGIGVYEQYF
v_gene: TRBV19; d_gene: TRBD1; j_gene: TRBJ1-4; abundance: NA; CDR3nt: TGTGCCAGTAGGGGGACAGGATTTAATGAAAAACTGTTTTTT; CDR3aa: CASRGTGFNEKLFF
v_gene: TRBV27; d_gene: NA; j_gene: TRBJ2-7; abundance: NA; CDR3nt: TGTGCCATACTGACGGGGAGCGGTGAGCAGTACTTC; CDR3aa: CAILTGSGEQYF
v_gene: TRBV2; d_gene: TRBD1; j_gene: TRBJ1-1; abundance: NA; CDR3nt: TGTGCCACAGGACAGGGAGGGAGCACTGAAGCTTTCTTT; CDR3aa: CATGQGGSTEAFF
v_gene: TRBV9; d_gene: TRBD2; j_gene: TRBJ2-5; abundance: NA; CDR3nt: TGTGCCAGCAGCGTAGGAAATAGCGGGGGTGGAGAGACCCAGTACTTC; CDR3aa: CASSVGNSGGGETQYF
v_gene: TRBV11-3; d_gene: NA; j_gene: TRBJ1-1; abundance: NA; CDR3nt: TGTGCCAGCAGCTTAGTTTCCGACACTGAAGCTTTCTTT; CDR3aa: CASSLVSDTEAFF
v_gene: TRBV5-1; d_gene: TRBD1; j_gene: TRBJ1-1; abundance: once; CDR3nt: TGCGCCAGCAGCTTGTGGACAGGGCCCATTTCAACTGAAGCTTTCTTT; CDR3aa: CASSLWTGPISTEAFF
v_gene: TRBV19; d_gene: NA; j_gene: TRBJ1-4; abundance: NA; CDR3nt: TGTGCCAGTAGTACACCGAACCGGGGTAATGAAAAACTGTTTTTT; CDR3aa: CASSTPNRGNEKLFF
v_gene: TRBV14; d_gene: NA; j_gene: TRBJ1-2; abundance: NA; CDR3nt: TGTGCCAGCAGCCAAGATAAGGGAGTGGGACTATTTGACTATGGCTACACCTTC; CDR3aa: CASSQDKGVGLFDYGYTF
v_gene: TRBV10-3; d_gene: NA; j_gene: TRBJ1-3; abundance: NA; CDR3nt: TGTGCCACATACAGGGACTCTGGAAACACCATATATTTT; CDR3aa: CATYRDSGNTIYF
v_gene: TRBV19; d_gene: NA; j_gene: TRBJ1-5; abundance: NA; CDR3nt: TGTGCCAGTAGTATGGGGCAGGGCAGGAATCAGCCCCAGCATTTT; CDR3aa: CASSMGQGRNQPQHF
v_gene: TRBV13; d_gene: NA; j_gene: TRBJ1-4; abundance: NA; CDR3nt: TGTGCCAGCAGACGACAGGTTGCAACTAATGAAAAACTGTTTTTT; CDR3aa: CASRRQVATNEKLFF
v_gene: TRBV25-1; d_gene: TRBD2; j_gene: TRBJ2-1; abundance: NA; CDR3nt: TGTGCCAGCACCCTAGCGGGGGGGCGAAATGAGCAGTTCTTC; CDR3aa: CASTLAGGRNEQFF
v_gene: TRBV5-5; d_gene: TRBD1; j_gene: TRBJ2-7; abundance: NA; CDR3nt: TGTGCCAGCAGCTCGACAGGGGGGACCTACGAGCAGTACTTC; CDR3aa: CASSSTGGTYEQYF
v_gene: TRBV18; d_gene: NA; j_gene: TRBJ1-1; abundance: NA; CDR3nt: TGTGCCAGCTCACCCACAGGGAACACTGAAGCTTTCTTT; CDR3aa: CASSPTGNTEAFF
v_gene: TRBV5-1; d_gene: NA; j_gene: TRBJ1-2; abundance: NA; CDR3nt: TGCGCCAGCAGCTTCAGCGGGACGGATAACTATGGCTACACCTTC; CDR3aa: CASSFSGTDNYGYTF
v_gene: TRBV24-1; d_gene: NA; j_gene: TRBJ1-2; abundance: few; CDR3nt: TGTGCCACCTCCCGGGGAGGGGACTATGGCTACACCTTC; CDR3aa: CATSRGGDYGYTF
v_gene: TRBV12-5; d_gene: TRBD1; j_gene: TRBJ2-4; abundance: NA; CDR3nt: TGTGCTAGTGGGGCAGGGGGCCTAGGAACCAAAAACATTCAGTACTTC; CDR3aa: CASGAGGLGTKNIQYF
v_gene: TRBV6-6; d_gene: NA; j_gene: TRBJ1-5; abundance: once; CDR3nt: TGTGCCAGCAGAAAGACCGGGAATTATCAGCCCCAGCATTTT; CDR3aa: CASRKTGNYQPQHF
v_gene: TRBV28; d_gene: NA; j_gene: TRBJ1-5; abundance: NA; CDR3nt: TGTGCCAGCAGTTTAGGGGCGACAGGCAACGAGCATTTT; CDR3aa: CASSLGATGNEHF
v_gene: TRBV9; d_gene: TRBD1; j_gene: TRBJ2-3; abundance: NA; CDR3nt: TGTGCCAGCAGCGGAGCGGACAGGGGGCGGACAGATACGCAGTATTTT; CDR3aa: CASSGADRGRTDTQYF
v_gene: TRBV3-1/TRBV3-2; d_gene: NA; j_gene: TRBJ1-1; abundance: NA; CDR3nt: TGTGCCAGCAGCCAAGAGGGACATGAGAACACTGAAGCTTTCTTT; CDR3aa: CASSQEGHENTEAFF
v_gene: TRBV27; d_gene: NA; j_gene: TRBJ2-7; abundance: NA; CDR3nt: TGTGCCAGCAGTTTGCGACCGGAGTTCTACGAGCAGTACTTC; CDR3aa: CASSLRPEFYEQYF
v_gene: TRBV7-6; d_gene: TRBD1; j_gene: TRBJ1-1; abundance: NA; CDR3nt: TGTGCCAGCAGCCCCAGCAGGGGGGCCAACACTGAAGCTTTCTTT; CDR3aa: CASSPSRGANTEAFF
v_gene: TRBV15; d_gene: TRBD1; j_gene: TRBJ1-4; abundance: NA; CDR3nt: TGTGCCACCAGCAGGGACAGGGGTCGAAAACTGTTTTTT; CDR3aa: CATSRDRGRKLFF
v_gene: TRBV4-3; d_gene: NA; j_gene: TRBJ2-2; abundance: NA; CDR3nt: TGCGCCAGCAACTCAGGGGCGGGCACCGGGGAGCTGTTTTTT; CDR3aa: CASNSGAGTGELFF
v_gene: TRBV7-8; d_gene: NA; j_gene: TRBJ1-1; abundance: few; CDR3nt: TGTGCCAGCAGCTTTGACAGGCTCCTGAACACTGAAGCTTTCTTT; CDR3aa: CASSFDRLLNTEAFF
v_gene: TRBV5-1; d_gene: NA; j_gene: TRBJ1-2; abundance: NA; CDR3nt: TGCGCCAGCAGCTTGGAGGACGGGGAGAATGGCTACACCTTC; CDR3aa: CASSLEDGENGYTF
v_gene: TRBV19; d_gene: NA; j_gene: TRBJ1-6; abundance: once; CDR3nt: TGTGCCAGTAGTATTGGGGGCGTTATAAGTTCACCCCTCCACTTT; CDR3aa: CASSIGGVISSPLHF
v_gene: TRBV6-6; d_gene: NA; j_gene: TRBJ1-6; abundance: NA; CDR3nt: TGTGCCAGCAGTTACTACCCGGCAGGGATGAATTCACCCCTCCACTTT; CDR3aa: CASSYYPAGMNSPLHF
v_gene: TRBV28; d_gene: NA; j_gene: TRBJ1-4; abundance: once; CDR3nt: TGTGCCAGCAGCCTTCCGGAGTCGGCGGAAAAACTGTTTTTT; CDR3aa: CASSLPESAEKLFF
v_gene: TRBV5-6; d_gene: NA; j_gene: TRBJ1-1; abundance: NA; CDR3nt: TGTGCCAGCAGCTTTTCAGGGGAAGCTTTCTTT; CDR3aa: CASSFSGEAFF
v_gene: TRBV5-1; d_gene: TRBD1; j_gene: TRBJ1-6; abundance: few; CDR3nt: TGCGCCAGCAGCTTGGGACAGGGGTACGATTCACCCCTCCACTTT; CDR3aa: CASSLGQGYDSPLHF
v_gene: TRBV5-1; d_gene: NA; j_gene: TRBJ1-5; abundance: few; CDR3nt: TGCGCCAGCAGCTTCTCCAATACCCCCCAGGGCCCCAAGGAGCCCCAGCATTTT; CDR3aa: CASSFSNTPQGPKEPQHF
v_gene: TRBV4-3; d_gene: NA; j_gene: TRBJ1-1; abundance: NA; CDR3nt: TGCGCCAGCCGGGGAGATGGTAACACTGAAGCTTTCTTT; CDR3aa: CASRGDGNTEAFF
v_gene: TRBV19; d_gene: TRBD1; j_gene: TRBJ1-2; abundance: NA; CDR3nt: TGTGCCAGTATTTCAACCGGGACAGGGGCCTATGGCTACACCTTC; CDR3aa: CASISTGTGAYGYTF
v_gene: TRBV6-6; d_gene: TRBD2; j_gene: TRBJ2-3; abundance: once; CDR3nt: TGTGCCAGCAGTTACTCTGGCGGGGGACAGTATTTT; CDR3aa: CASSYSGGGQYF
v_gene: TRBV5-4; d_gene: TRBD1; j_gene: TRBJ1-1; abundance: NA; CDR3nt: TGTGCCAGCAGCTTGGACAGGGGTAACACTGAAGCTTTCTTT; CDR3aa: CASSLDRGNTEAFF
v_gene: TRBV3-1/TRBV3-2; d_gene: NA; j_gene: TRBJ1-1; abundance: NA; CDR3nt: TGTGCCAGCAGCCAAGATACGGTTAGGGTGGGAGCTGAAGCTTTCTTT; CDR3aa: CASSQDTVRVGAEAFF
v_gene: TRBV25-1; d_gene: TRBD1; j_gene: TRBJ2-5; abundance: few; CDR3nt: TGTGCCAGCAGTATTCGCACAGGGGGGGAGACCCAGTACTTC; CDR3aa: CASSIRTGGETQYF
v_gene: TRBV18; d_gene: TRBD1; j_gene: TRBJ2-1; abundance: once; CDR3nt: TGTGCCAGCTCACCACCGGAAGGGACAGGCGCCTACAATGAGCAGTTCTTC; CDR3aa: CASSPPEGTGAYNEQFF
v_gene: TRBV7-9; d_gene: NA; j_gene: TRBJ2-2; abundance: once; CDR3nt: TGTGCCAGTTACCCAGACAGCAACACCGGGGAGCTGTTTTTT; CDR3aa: CASYPDSNTGELFF
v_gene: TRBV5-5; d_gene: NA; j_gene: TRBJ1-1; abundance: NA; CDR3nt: TGTGCCAGCAGCCAAACCGTGGCTGGCGAAGCTTTCTTT; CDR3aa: CASSQTVAGEAFF
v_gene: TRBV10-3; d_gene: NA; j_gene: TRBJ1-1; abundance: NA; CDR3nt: TGTGCCATCAAACGGGACTCCAACACTGAAGCTTTCTTT; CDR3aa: CAIKRDSNTEAFF
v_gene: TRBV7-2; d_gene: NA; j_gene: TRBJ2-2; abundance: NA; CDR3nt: TGTGCCAGCAGCCCCGCTTTTTCGGCAGGGATGAACACCGGGGAGCTGTTTTTT; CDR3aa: CASSPAFSAGMNTGELFF
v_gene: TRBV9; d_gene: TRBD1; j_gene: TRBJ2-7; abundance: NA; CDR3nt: TGTGCCAGCGGGTCAGGACAGGGATTATGGACCGAGCAGTACTTC; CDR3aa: CASGSGQGLWTEQYF
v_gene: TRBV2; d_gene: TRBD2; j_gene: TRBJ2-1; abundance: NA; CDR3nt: TGTGCCAGCAGTGAAGGACTAGCGGGGGGGTTGTACAATGAGCAGTTCTTC; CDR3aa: CASSEGLAGGLYNEQFF